This TCR beta chain stems from a study of beta chain features in type 1 diabetes. Study-level information: Regarding age, gender and cell yields, patients proved similar to healthy donors.

The sequenced template was cDNA made from the entire isolated RNA. Method: immunoSEQ multiplex PCR; TCRdb's copy keeps in-frame clones and lacks some. The data show about 230,000 clones, 9% to 10% seen once. A remark on this clone: Antigen unknown.

Study results and caveats: Type 1 diabetes patients had fewer VDJ junction insertions and more deletions.

A CD45RO/CCR7/CD25/CD127/CD95/CD27 panel sorted naive, central memory, regulatory and stem cell-like memory CD4+ cells. V dropped 1 base and J dropped 5; count of bases not matched to a gene: 9. The CDR3 contains 16 residues. CDR1 and CDR2 from the germline V gene are MGHRA and YSYEKL. The sequence came from a woman aged 18-29 years in good health. Sequencing input: naive CD4+ T cells from blood. This rearrangement joins TRBV4-1 to TRBJ2-5; TRBD2 aligns across 8 bases. CDR3 DNA: TGCGCCAGCAGCCAAGCCGGGGGGGGCCCGTGGGAGACCCAGTACTTC. Amino acid sequence: CASSQAGGGPWETQYF.